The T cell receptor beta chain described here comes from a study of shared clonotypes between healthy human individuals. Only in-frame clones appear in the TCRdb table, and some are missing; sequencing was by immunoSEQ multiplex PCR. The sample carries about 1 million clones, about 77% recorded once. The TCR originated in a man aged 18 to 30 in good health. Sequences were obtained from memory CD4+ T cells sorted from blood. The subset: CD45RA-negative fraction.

In nucleotides, the CDR3 is TGTGCCAGCAGCGAAACAGGGGGACTAAATGAAAAACTGTTTTTT. Its protein is CASSETGGLNEKLFF. J is TRBJ1-4 and V is TRBV7-9, with 8 bases identical to TRBD1. CDR3 size: 15 residues. Germline CDR1 and CDR2: SEHNR and FQNEAQ (reference sequence). J was trimmed by 5 bases and V by 5 bases; bases with no gene match: 7.